This passage covers 14 T cell receptor beta chains from one sample sequenced in a study of identical twins. TCRdb passed the 5' RACE reads through MiXCR, listing each CDR3 protein once. The table records hundreds of thousands of distinct CDR3 sequences, over 8.5% of them present only once. This sample was shared with a second study, whose subject was yellow fever vaccine responses in identical twins.

Input material: PBMCs. Source of these receptors: a woman aged 18-30 years in good health.

In its sample, this clonotype was seen a few times. This sequence joins TRBV29-1 and TRBJ2-7; tentatively, D is TRBD1 (5 bases). This CDR3 is 12 amino acids long. Germline CDR1 reads SQVTM; CDR2 reads ANQGSEA. Trimming took off 3 bases at V and 2 bases at J, with 8 bases between the two ends. The CDR3 here is CSVDVGAYEQYF. DNA for the CDR3: TGCAGCGTTGATGTAGGGGCCTACGAGCAGTACTTC.

The chain uses TRBV5-6 and TRBJ2-1, with D possibly being TRBD2 (6 bases). Germline lookup yields CDR1 SGHDT and CDR2 YYEEEE. V was trimmed by 4 bases and J by 6 bases, leaving 11 bases between them. The CDR3 is 13 amino acids. The CDR3 DNA follows: TGTGCCAGCAGCCCGGGACTCATCAATGAGCAGTTCTTC. Its protein is CASSPGLINEQFF.

The chain carries TRBV29-1 and TRBJ2-1; D is unresolved. The CDR3 is 16 residues long. Between the trimmed V and J ends, which lost 0 bases and 3 bases, there was a span of 15 bases. From germline, CDR1 is SQVTM and CDR2 ANQGSEA. CDR3 coding DNA: TGCAGCGTTGAAGACCCTAGTCCACTTTTCTACAATGAGCAGTTCTTC. It translates to CSVEDPSPLFYNEQFF.

This clonotype was observed at least ten times. V usage is TRBV5-1 and J usage is TRBJ2-5; D might be TRBD1 (6 bases). V lost 4 bases to trimming and J lost 2 bases, with 12 bases between them. The germline CDR1 and CDR2 sequences are SGHRS and YFSETQ. CDR3 length equals 14 residues. CDR3 bases: TGCGCCAGCAGCACCGGGACACCTCAAGAGACCCAGTACTTC. It codes for CASSTGTPQETQYF.

About this clonotype itself: A much larger clone lies a single base off, so this may be a read error. J is TRBJ1-2 and V is TRBV6-2 or TRBV6-3, with D unclear. CDR3 length: 13 residues. In germline, CDR1 is MNHEY, CDR2 SVGEGT. The CDR3 coding sequence is TGTACCAGCAGAGTTGAGGGTTCGAATGGCTACACCTTC. Its protein is CTSRVEGSNGYTF.

The table lists this clonotype with a few counts. V is TRBV19 and J is TRBJ2-7; 8 bases are shared with TRBD2. CDR3 size: 15 residues. Trimming cost V 3 bases and J 0 bases; bases outside gene matches: 4. Germline V gene data show CDR1 as LNHDA and CDR2 as SQIVND (reference sequence). The CDR3 spells CASSIKLAASYEQYF. As DNA, the CDR3 is TGTGCCAGTAGTATTAAACTAGCGGCCTCCTACGAGCAGTACTTC.

The rearrangement joins TRBV29-1 to TRBJ1-2, with TRBD1 identical over 9 bases. Germline V gene sequence: CDR1 SQVTM, CDR2 ANQGSEA. The length of the CDR3 is 13 residues. Trimming at V came to 7 bases and at J to 4 bases, leaving 7 bases not matched to a gene. The CDR3: CSGRTGGGYGYTF. CDR3 nucleotides: TGCAGCGGACGTACAGGGGGCGGCTATGGCTACACCTTC. Full variable domain (outside the CDR3, taken from reference TRBV29-1 and TRBJ1-2): SAVISQKPSRDICQRGTSLTIQCQVDSQVTMMFWYRQQPGQSLTLIATANQGSEATYESGFVIDKFPISRPNLTFSTLTVSNMSPEDSSIYLCSGRTGGGYGYTFGSGTRLTVV.

This clonotype was picked up one time. The gene calls are TRBV20-1 and TRBJ2-5, with 8 bases aligning to TRBD2. The CDR3 spans 15 residues. The junction had 10 bases not matched to a gene; V was cut back by 2 bases and J by 5 bases. CDR1 is DFQATT, CDR2 SNEGSKA, per germline (reference sequence). Written as DNA, the CDR3 is TGCAGTGCTAGATCCGGGGGGGCCGTCAGGGAGACCCAGTACTTC. It yields the protein CSARSGGAVRETQYF.

The rearrangement links TRBV19 to TRBJ2-3; TRBD1 matches 7 bases. The junction had 5 bases not matched to a gene; V was cut back by 4 bases and J by 1 base. CDR1 is LNHDA and CDR2 is SQIVND in the germline V gene (reference sequence). CDR3 length: 15 residues. In DNA form, the CDR3 reads TGTGCCAGTAGTACTCGACAGGGCGGCACAGATACGCAGTATTTT. Translating it yields CASSTRQGGTDTQYF.

This clonotype was seen repeatedly, ten times or more. The gene calls are TRBV29-1 and TRBJ2-7; TRBD1 is a possible D gene (6 bases). Trimming removed 7 bases from V and 2 bases from J, with 24 bases in between. This CDR3 contains 16 residues. Germline V gene data show CDR1 as SQVTM and CDR2 as ANQGSEA. The CDR3 spells CSATGTQGRNPYEQYF. The CDR3, as DNA: TGCAGCGCAACCGGAACCCAGGGGCGAAACCCCTACGAGCAGTACTTC.

This clonotype was counted ten times or more. This chain joins TRBV29-1 and TRBJ2-3; unclear D gene. Germline CDR1 and CDR2: SQVTM and ANQGSEA. V was clipped by 7 bases and J by 5 bases, with 4 bases between them. The CDR3 covers 9 residues. For the CDR3, the DNA is TGCAGCGCCGGAGATACGCAGTATTTT. It encodes CSAGDTQYF.

Worth noting for this clonotype: The conserved phenylalanine or tryptophan normally closing the CDR3 is absent here, so this likely arose from a read error. CDR3 in DNA: TGTGCCAGCAGCGTATTTGATACGATGATGTCAAGGGAGGGCTACACCCTC. It specifies CASSVFDTMMSREGYTL. The V gene is TRBV9, the J gene TRBJ1-2; no reliable D call. The CDR3 has 17 amino acids. In germline, CDR1 is SGDLS, CDR2 YYNGEE. The V end lost 1 base, the J end lost 8 bases, and 24 bases lay between the germline ends.

This clonotype appeared a few times. This chain uses TRBV2 with TRBJ2-7; D remains unclear. The germline CDR1 and CDR2 sequences are SNHLY and FYNNEI. Trimming shortened V by 3 bases and J by 3 bases, and 6 bases separated the two germline ends. This CDR3 spans 12 amino acids. In DNA form, the CDR3 reads TGTGCCAGCAGTGAGCAGGTCTACGAGCAGTACTTC. As protein: CASSEQVYEQYF. Looking up the rest from reference TRBV2 and TRBJ2-7 gives the full variable domain: EPEVTQTPSHQVTQMGQEVILRCVPISNHLYFYWYRQILGQKVEFLVSFYNNEISEKSEIFDDQFSVERPDGSNFTLKIRSTKLEDSAMYFCASSEQVYEQYFGPGTRLTVT.

This clonotype has more than one count but fewer than ten. V and J are TRBV7-6 and TRBJ1-6, with 9 bases lining up with TRBD1. CDR3 length: 14 residues. The germline V gene has CDR1 SGHVS and CDR2 FNYEAQ. V gave up 5 bases and J gave up 9 bases; unmatched junction bases: 5. The CDR3 region is CASSRLTGGSPLHF. The CDR3 nucleotides read TGTGCCAGCAGCCGATTGACAGGGGGTTCACCCCTCCACTTT.